The T cell receptor beta chain under discussion was sequenced for a study of Graves' ophthalmopathy and Graves' hyperthyroidism. Overall study results and limits: Sensitivity reached roughly 71% and specificity around 76% when the model predicted ophthalmopathy progression.

Amplification from RNA transcripts yielded the TCR beta CDR3 regions. Second-round multiplex PCR came after first-round RT-PCR with HTBI primers. MiXCR was run by TCRdb on the multiplex PCR reads, yielding one entry per CDR3 protein. The sample lists 170,000 or so distinct CDR3 sequences, 39% occurring once. Comment on this clonotype: Its antigen remains unknown.

The CDR3 has 16 residues. Trimming removed 3 bases at V and 0 bases at J, with 12 bases between. Germline assignment: CDR1 LNHNV and CDR2 YYDKDF (reference sequence). Pregnancy or lactation, uncontrolled infections and other autoimmune diseases were grounds for excluding patients. Physicians reached a diagnosis by relying on clinical symptoms, serum thyroxine, TRAb, thyroid ultrasound and orbital computed tomography. The PBMCs used were ones drawn from approximately 10 ml of fresh peripheral blood. What was sequenced was peripheral blood. This TCR derives from a man aged 25 to 40 with Graves' ophthalmopathy. This chain connects TRBV15 to TRBJ1-5; perhaps TRBD1 as D (5 bases). CDR3 nucleotide sequence: TGTGCCACCAGCAGCTTAGGCAGGGTTAGCAATCAGCCCCAGCATTTT. Translated: CATSSLGRVSNQPQHF. Drawing the rest from reference TRBV15 and TRBJ1-5, the complete variable domain is DAMVIQNPRYQVTQFGKPVTLSCSQTLNHNVMYWYQQKSSQAPKLLFHYYDKDFNNEADTPDNFQSRRPNTSFCFLDIRSPGLGDTAMYLCATSSLGRVSNQPQHFGDGTRLSIL.